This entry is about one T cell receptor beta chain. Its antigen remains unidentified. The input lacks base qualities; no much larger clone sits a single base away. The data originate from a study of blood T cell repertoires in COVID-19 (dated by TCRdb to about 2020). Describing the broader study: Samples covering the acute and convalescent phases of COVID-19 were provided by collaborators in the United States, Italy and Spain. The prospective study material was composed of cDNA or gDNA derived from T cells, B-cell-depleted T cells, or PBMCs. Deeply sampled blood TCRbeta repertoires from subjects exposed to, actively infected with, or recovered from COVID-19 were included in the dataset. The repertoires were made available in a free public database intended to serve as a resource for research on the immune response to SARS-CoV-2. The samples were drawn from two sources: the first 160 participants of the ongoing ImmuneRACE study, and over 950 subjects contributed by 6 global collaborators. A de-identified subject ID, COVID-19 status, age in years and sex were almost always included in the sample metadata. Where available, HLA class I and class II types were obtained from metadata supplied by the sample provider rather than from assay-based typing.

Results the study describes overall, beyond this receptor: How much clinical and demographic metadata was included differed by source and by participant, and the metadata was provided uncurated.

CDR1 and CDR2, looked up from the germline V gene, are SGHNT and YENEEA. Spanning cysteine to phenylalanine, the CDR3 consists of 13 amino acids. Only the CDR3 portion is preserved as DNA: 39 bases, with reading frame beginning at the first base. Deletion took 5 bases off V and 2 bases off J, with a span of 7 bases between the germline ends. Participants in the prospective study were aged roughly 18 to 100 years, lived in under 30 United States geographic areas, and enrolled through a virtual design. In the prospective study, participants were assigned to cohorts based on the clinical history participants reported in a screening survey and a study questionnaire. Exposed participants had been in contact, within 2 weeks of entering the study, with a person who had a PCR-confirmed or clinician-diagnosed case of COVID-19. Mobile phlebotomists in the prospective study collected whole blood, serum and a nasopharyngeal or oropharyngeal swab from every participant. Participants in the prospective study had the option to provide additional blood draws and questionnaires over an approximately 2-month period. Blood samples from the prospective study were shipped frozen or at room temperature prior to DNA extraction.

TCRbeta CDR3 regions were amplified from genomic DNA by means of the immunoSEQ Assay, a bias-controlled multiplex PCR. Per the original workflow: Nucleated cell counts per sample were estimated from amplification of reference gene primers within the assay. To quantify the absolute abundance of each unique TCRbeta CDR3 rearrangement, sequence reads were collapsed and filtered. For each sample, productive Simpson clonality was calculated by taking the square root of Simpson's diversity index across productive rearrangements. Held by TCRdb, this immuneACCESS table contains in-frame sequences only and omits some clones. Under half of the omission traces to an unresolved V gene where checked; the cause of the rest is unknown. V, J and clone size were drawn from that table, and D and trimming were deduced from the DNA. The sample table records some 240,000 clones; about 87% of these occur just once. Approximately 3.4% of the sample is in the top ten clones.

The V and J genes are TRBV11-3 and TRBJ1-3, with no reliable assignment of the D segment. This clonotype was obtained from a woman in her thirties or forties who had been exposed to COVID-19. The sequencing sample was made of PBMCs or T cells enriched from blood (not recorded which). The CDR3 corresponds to CASSPQTGNTIYF. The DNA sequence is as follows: TGTGCCAGCAGCCCGCAGACTGGAAACACCATATATTTT.